This T cell receptor beta chain was obtained from a study of spatial heterogeneity in lung cancer. Background on the study: The average appearance count of each unique TCR and UMI combination in raw reads was more than nine.

As for time point: sample taken at primary tumor resection. No cell sorting; template was whole RNA from tumor, lung tissue or PBMC. The donor group consisted of around 66 patients who had untreated, early-stage non-small cell lung cancer. This clonotype was recorded a few times. Germline V gives CDR1 SGHNT, CDR2 YYREEE (reference sequence). With V trimmed by 2 bases and J by 4 bases, 3 bases remained unmatched. This CDR3 has 13 amino acids. TCRdb processed the 5' RACE reads anew with MiXCR; each CDR3 protein has one entry. The sample has just under 95,000 distinct CDR3 sequences, approximately 12% seen once.

The rearrangement links TRBV5-4 to TRBJ2-7, with 7 positions matching TRBD1. The specimen comprised PBMCs, sampled at surgery. This clonotype originated in a male donor with early-stage non-small cell lung cancer. This chain's CDR3 is CASSLETGYEQYF. DNA for the CDR3: TGTGCCAGCAGCTTAGAGACAGGGTACGAGCAGTACTTC.